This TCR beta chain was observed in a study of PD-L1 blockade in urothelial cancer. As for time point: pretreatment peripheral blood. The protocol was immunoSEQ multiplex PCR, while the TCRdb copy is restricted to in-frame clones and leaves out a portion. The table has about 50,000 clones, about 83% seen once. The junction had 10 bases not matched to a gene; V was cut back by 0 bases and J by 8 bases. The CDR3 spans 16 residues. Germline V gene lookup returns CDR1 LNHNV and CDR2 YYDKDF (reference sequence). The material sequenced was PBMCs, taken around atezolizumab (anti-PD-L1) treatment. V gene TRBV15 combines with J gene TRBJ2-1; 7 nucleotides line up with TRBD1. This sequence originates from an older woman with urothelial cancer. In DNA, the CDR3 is TGTGCCACCAGCAGAGACGCGGCAGGGGGAATAGATGAGCAGTTCTTC. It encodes CATSRDAAGGIDEQFF.